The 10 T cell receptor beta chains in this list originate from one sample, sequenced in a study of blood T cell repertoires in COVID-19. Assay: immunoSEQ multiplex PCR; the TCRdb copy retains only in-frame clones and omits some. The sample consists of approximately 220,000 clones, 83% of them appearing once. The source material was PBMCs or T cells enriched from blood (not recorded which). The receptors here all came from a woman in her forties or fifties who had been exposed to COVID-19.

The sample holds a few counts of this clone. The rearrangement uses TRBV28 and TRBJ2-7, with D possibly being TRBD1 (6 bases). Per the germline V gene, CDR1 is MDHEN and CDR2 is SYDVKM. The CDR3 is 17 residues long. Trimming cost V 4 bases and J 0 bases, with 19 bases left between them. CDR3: CASSSPQGMKSSYEQYF. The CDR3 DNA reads TGTGCCAGCAGTTCACCCCAGGGGATGAAGAGCTCCTACGAGCAGTACTTC. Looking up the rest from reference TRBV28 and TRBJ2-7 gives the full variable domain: DVKVTQSSRYLVKRTGEKVFLECVQDMDHENMFWYRQDPGLGLRLIYFSYDVKMKEKGDIPEGYSVSREKKERFSLILESASTNQTSMYLCASSSPQGMKSSYEQYFGPGTRLTVT.

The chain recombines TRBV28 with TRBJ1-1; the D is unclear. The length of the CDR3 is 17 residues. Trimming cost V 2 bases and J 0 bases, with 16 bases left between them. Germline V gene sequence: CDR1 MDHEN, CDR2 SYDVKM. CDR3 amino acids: CASSLPGAGFMNTEAFF. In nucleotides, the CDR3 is TGTGCCAGCAGTTTACCGGGCGCGGGGTTCATGAACACTGAAGCTTTCTTT.

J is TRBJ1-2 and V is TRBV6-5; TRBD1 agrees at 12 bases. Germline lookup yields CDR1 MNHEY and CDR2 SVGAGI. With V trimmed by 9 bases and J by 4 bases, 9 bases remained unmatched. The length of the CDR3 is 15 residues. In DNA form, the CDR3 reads TGTGCCAGTACACCCGGGACAGGGGGCAGCTATGGCTACACCTTC. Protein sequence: CASTPGTGGSYGYTF.

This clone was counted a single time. The CDR3: CASRQGQGDGYTF. The CDR3 DNA follows: TGTGCCAGCAGACAGGGACAGGGAGATGGCTACACCTTC. The V call is TRBV6-6, the J call TRBJ1-2, with TRBD1 identical over 9 bases. The junction had 5 bases not matched to a gene; V was cut back by 6 bases and J by 6 bases. This CDR3 region has 13 residues. Germline assignment: CDR1 MNHNY and CDR2 SVGAGI (reference sequence).

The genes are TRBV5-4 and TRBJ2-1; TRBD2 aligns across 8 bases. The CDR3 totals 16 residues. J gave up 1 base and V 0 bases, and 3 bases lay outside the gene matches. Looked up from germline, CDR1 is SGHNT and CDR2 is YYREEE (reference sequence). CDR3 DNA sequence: TGTGCCAGCAGCTTGGCAGCGGGGGCATCCTACAATGAGCAGTTCTTC. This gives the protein CASSLAAGASYNEQFF.

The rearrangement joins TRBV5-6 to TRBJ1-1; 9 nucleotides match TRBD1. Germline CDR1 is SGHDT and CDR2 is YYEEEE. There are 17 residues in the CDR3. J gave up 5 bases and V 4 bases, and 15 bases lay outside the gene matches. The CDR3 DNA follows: TGTGCCAGCAGCCCCCGGGCGGGGACAGGGCCCCCAACTGAAGCTTTCTTT. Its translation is CASSPRAGTGPPTEAFF.

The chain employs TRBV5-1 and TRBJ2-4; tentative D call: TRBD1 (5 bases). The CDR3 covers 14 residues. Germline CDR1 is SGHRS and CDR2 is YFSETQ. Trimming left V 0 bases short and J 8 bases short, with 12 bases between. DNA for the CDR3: TGCGCCAGCAGCTTGGATTCAGGGAAAGACATTCAGTACTTC. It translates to CASSLDSGKDIQYF. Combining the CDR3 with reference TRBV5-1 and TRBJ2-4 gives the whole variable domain KAGVTQTPRYLIKTRGQQVTLSCSPISGHRSVSWYQQTPGQGLQFLFEYFSETQRNKGNFPGRFSGRQFSNSRSEMNVSTLELGDSALYLCASSLDSGKDIQYFGAGTRLSVL.

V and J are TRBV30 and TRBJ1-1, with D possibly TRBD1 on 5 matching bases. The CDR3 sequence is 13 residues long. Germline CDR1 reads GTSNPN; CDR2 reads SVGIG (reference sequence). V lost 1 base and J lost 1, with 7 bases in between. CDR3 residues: CAWSAQGNTEAFF. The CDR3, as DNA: TGTGCCTGGAGTGCGCAGGGGAACACTGAAGCTTTCTTT.

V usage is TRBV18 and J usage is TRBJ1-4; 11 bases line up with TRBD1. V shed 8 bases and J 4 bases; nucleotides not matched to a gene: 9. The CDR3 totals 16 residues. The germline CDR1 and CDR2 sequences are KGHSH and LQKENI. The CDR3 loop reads CASTGQGAFFNEKLFF. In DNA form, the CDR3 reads TGTGCCAGCACTGGACAGGGGGCCTTCTTTAATGAAAAACTGTTTTTT.

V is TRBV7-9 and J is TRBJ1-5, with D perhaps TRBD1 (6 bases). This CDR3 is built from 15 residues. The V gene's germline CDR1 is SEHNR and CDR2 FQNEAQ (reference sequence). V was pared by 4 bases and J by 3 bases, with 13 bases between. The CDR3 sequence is CASSSTGLVNQPQHF. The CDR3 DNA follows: TGTGCCAGCAGCTCAACAGGGTTGGTCAATCAGCCCCAGCATTTT.